Below, 25 T cell receptor beta chains from the same sample are listed, as sequenced in a study of shared clonotypes between healthy human individuals. Generated by immunoSEQ multiplex PCR, the TCRdb table keeps only in-frame clones and is missing some. Of roughly 2.4 million clones in the sample, approximately 94% were seen once. Sequenced: naive CD4+ T cells sorted from blood. The sample's subset: CD45RA+ positively selected. These receptors were obtained from a man aged 18 to 29 in good health.

V usage is TRBV28 and J usage is TRBJ1-2, with D possibly matching TRBD1 (5 bases). The CDR3 totals 15 residues. Germline V gene lookup returns CDR1 MDHEN and CDR2 SYDVKM. Trimming pared 5 bases from V and 8 bases from J, leaving 21 bases between. This CDR3 reads CASSLGGAPNLGYTF. As DNA, the CDR3 is TGTGCCAGCAGTCTGGGTGGGGCCCCAAATCTGGGCTACACCTTC.

The chain uses TRBV30 and TRBJ1-3; D is perhaps TRBD1 (6 bases). V gave up 3 bases and J gave up 4 bases, with 16 bases separating them. The CDR3 has 15 amino acids. Germline assignment: CDR1 GTSNPN and CDR2 SVGIG (reference sequence). This CDR3 reads CAWSLGGSGGNTIYF. Here the CDR3 DNA reads TGTGCCTGGAGCCTAGGGGGGTCGGGAGGAAACACCATATATTTT.

With regard to this clone: Other DNA sequences from this sample encode an identical CDR3 as well. The rearrangement uses TRBV11-2 and TRBJ2-7; D remains unclear. The CDR3 extends over 12 amino acids. The ends were cut back, 1 base at V and 1 base at J, with 2 bases in the middle. Germline V lookup: CDR1 SGHAT, CDR2 FQNNGV. The CDR3 protein is CASSLGSYEQYF. DNA of the CDR3: TGTGCCAGCAGCTTAGGGTCCTACGAGCAGTACTTC.

The chain has TRBV6-5 and TRBJ1-1, with 8 bases fitting TRBD1. The CDR3 has 13 residues. Germline V gene sequence: CDR1 MNHEY, CDR2 SVGAGI. V was pared by 5 bases and J by 13 bases, with 12 bases of the junction left unmatched. The DNA for the CDR3 is TGTGCCAGCAGTGTACCGGGACAGGCAACTTATTTCTTT. Its translation is CASSVPGQATYFF.

The chain combines TRBV6-1 with TRBJ2-7; the D is unclear. Germline CDR1 is MNHNS and CDR2 is SASEGT. Between the trimmed V and J ends, which lost 7 bases and 2 bases, there was a span of 9 bases. The CDR3 runs 12 residues. CDR3 sequence: CASTAATYEQYF. The CDR3 nucleotides read TGTGCCAGCACCGCAGCGACCTACGAGCAGTACTTC.

The rearrangement joins TRBV6-4 to TRBJ1-6, with a tentative D call TRBD1 (5 bases). The V and J ends lost 3 bases and 6 bases respectively, with 6 bases between them. The CDR3 has 13 residues. From germline, CDR1 is MRHNA and CDR2 SNTAGT. CDR3 in DNA: TGTGCCAGCAGTGAGACAGTTAATTCACCCCTCCACTTT. This encodes CASSETVNSPLHF.

This clone was recorded only once. J is TRBJ2-6 and V is TRBV7-9; TRBD2 is a possible D gene (5 bases). The CDR3 loop spans 19 amino acids. Per the germline V gene, CDR1 is SEHNR and CDR2 is FQNEAQ (reference sequence). Trimming took 6 bases from V and 0 from J, leaving 21 bases between them. This CDR3 is CASRPLLGSPLSGANVLTF. The CDR3, as DNA: TGTGCCAGCAGACCACTACTAGGAAGCCCTCTCTCTGGGGCCAACGTCCTGACTTTC.

The rearrangement links TRBV6-5 to TRBJ2-7, with D perhaps TRBD1 or TRBD2 (5 bases each). Germline V gives CDR1 MNHEY, CDR2 SVGAGI. Trimming stripped 0 bases from V and 5 bases from J, with 14 bases between. The CDR3 is made up of 15 amino acids. The CDR3 DNA is TGTGCCAGCAGTTACTCGGGGACGGGAAGGAACGAGCAGTACTTC. Translating it yields CASSYSGTGRNEQYF.

The rearrangement links TRBV5-8 to TRBJ1-5; 7 nucleotides agree with TRBD1. Per germline, CDR1 SGHTS and CDR2 YDEGEE. The CDR3 runs 15 residues. Trimming removed 4 bases from V and 3 bases from J; junction bases left unmatched: 7. CDR3 sequence: CASSLGTAYNQPQHF. In DNA, the CDR3 is TGTGCCAGCAGCCTGGGGACAGCATACAATCAGCCCCAGCATTTT.

The chain links TRBV30 to TRBJ2-7; TRBD1 matches at 7 bases. This CDR3 spans 14 amino acids. V trimming: 1 base; J trimming: 0 bases; junction bases outside the gene matches: 3. Germline lookup yields CDR1 GTSNPN and CDR2 SVGIG (reference sequence). The CDR3 loop is CAWSADRASYEQYF. The CDR3 bases are TGTGCCTGGAGTGCCGACAGGGCCTCCTACGAGCAGTACTTC.

The V gene is TRBV6-1, the J gene TRBJ2-7, with D perhaps TRBD1 (6 bases). Germline V lookup: CDR1 MNHNS, CDR2 SASEGT. The V end lost 8 bases, the J end lost 9 bases, and 20 bases lay between the germline ends. The CDR3 length is 13 residues. CDR3 DNA sequence: TGTGCCAGCCAAGAGCAGGGACAATCCGGGCAGTACTTC. Translating gives CASQEQGQSGQYF.

The sample holds a few counts of this clone. This chain joins TRBV5-6 and TRBJ2-2; unclear D gene. The CDR3 is 14 residues long. V was clipped by 0 bases and J by 2 bases, with 5 bases between them. Germline V gives CDR1 SGHDT, CDR2 YYEEEE. CDR3 in DNA: TGTGCCAGCAGCTTGGTTAGAAACACCGGGGAGCTGTTTTTT. The encoded protein is CASSLVRNTGELFF.

The chain couples TRBV7-8 to TRBJ2-7; perhaps TRBD2 as D (7 bases). CDR3 length: 13 residues. Trimming pared 3 bases from V and 3 bases from J, leaving 9 bases between. Germline values: CDR1 SGHVS, CDR2 FQNEAQ. DNA for the CDR3: TGTGCCAGCAGCTTCGGGGGGCTCTACGAGCAGTACTTC. Protein: CASSFGGLYEQYF.

As to this clone: Other DNA sequences in this specimen translate into the identical CDR3. The CDR3 DNA sequence: TGCAGTGCTAGCGGGATCTACGAGCAGTACTTC. Protein product: CSASGIYEQYF. The gene calls are TRBV20-1 and TRBJ2-7; D might be TRBD2 (5 bases). This CDR3 region has 11 residues. Deletions cut 3 bases from V and 3 bases from J, with 6 bases between. Germline CDR1 DFQATT, CDR2 SNEGSKA (reference sequence).

The chain carries TRBV4-1 and TRBJ2-7; 9 bases align to TRBD1. The CDR3 is 15 amino acids. V shed 3 bases and J 3 bases; nucleotides not matched to a gene: 6. In germline, CDR1 is MGHRA, CDR2 YSYEKL. The CDR3 nucleotides are TGCGCCAGCAGCCAGCCGGGACAGGGAGTCTACGAGCAGTACTTC. It translates to CASSQPGQGVYEQYF.

The chain recombines TRBV25-1 with TRBJ1-4; 7 positions agree with TRBD1. The length of the CDR3 is 18 residues. Trimming took 6 bases from V and 7 from J; bases not matched to a gene: 20. Looked up from germline, CDR1 is MGHDK and CDR2 is SYGVNS. This CDR3 reads CASSETGSRSVAPEKLFF. As DNA, the CDR3 is TGTGCCAGCAGCGAGACAGGGTCGAGGTCCGTGGCTCCTGAAAAACTGTTTTTT.

This sequence joins TRBV7-6 and TRBJ2-1, with D tentatively TRBD2 (6 bases). This CDR3 comprises 13 residues. V was cut by 8 bases and J by 8 bases, with 16 bases left in between. In germline, CDR1 is SGHVS, CDR2 FNYEAQ. The CDR3 bases are TGTGCCAGCGGGGGGTCCATAAACCATGAGCAGTTCTTC. Translating gives CASGGSINHEQFF.

The gene calls are TRBV27 and TRBJ2-7; 12 bases match TRBD1. In germline, CDR1 is MNHEY, CDR2 SMNVEV (reference sequence). The CDR3 loop spans 15 amino acids. The J segment lost 6 bases and the V segment lost 5 bases, leaving 8 bases of the junction unmatched. As DNA, the CDR3 is TGTGCCAGCAGTCTCACCGGGACAGGGGGCCTCGAGCAGTACTTC. Translation: CASSLTGTGGLEQYF.

This chain links TRBV28 with TRBJ2-1; 9 positions match TRBD2. V gave up 5 bases and J gave up 5 bases; unmatched junction bases: 16. In germline, CDR1 is MDHEN, CDR2 SYDVKM. The CDR3 runs 18 residues. DNA of the CDR3: TGTGCCAGCAGTCGTCGAGGTAGCGGGGGACTTACTGACAATGAGCAGTTCTTC. This encodes CASSRRGSGGLTDNEQFF.

J is TRBJ1-1 and V is TRBV10-1; D is ambiguous. Trimming left V 0 bases short and J 11 bases short, with 16 bases between. The CDR3 covers 14 residues. The germline V gene encodes CDR1 WNHNN and CDR2 SYGVQD (reference sequence). Here the CDR3 reads CASSESGGGNTAFF. CDR3 in DNA: TGCGCCAGCAGTGAGTCGGGTGGAGGGAATACGGCTTTCTTT.

V gene TRBV5-8 combines with J gene TRBJ2-7, with a weak D call TRBD1 (6 bases). Trimming removed 4 bases at V and 6 bases at J, with 20 bases between. Germline CDR1 SGHTS, CDR2 YDEGEE. The CDR3 consists of 15 residues. The CDR3 DNA reads as TGTGCCAGCAGCCCTGGGTGGGGGACATCGGGCGAGCAGTACTTC. Its translation: CASSPGWGTSGEQYF. The full variable domain, completed using reference TRBV5-8 and TRBJ2-7, is EAGVTQSPTHLIKTRGQQATLRCSPISGHTSVYWYQQALGLGLQFLLWYDEGEERNRGNFPPRFSGRQFPNYSSELNVNALELEDSALYLCASSPGWGTSGEQYFGPGTRLTVT.

Concerning this clone itself: Other DNA variants within this sample encode the same CDR3. The chain links TRBV30 to TRBJ2-3, with TRBD2 matching over 15 bases. This CDR3 contains 17 residues. Germline CDR1 reads GTSNPN; CDR2 reads SVGIG (reference sequence). The V gene end was trimmed by 0 bases and the J gene end by 4 bases; junction bases not matched to a gene: 5. The CDR3 region is CAWSVRRTSGRADTQYF. In DNA, the CDR3 is TGTGCCTGGAGTGTACGGAGGACTAGCGGGAGGGCAGATACGCAGTATTTT.

The genes are TRBV19 and TRBJ1-5, with D possibly being TRBD1 (6 bases). Per germline, CDR1 LNHDA and CDR2 SQIVND (reference sequence). This CDR3 has 15 residues. Trimming took off 8 bases at V and 4 bases at J, with 18 bases between the two ends. The CDR3 reads CASGPGGAGNQPQHF. Here the CDR3 DNA reads TGTGCCAGTGGCCCCGGGGGGGCAGGGAATCAGCCCCAGCATTTT.

For this clone: Other nucleotide sequences from this sample produce the same CDR3. The chain joins TRBV18 to TRBJ1-2; TRBD1 matches at 7 bases. V was pared by 3 bases and J by 4 bases, with 2 bases of the junction left unmatched. In germline, CDR1 is KGHSH, CDR2 LQKENI. This CDR3 region has 13 residues. CDR3 in DNA: TGTGCCAGCTCACCCGACAGGGCCTATGGCTACACCTTC. It yields the protein CASSPDRAYGYTF.

This chain connects TRBV10-3 to TRBJ2-5, with 10 bases that match TRBD1. Germline assignment: CDR1 ENHRY and CDR2 SYGVKD. CDR3 length equals 16 residues. V dropped 2 bases and J dropped 5; count of bases not matched to a gene: 8. This CDR3 reads CAISEVVGTGVETQYF. The CDR3 DNA is TGTGCCATCAGTGAGGTGGTGGGGACAGGGGTGGAGACCCAGTACTTC.